This TCR beta chain was obtained from a study of cytomegalovirus exposure and HLA in healthy donors. A multiplex PCR was run with 60 Vbeta primers and 13 Jbeta primers. Repertoires were generated with immunoSEQ multiplex PCR, while TCRdb's copy carries only in-frame clones and drops some. The repertoire has some 85,000 clones, 76% of them found once; the top ten carry more than 2.5%. V dropped 2 bases and J dropped 11 bases, with 11 bases sitting between them. CDR1 PRHDT and CDR2 FYEKMQ come from the germline V gene (reference sequence). The CDR3 totals 12 residues. Turning to this clone: Its antigen is still unknown.

Study-level findings and limits: Reportedly, cytomegalovirus status was diagnosed with high sensitivity and specificity. Reportedly, fewer N-insertions than the approximately 690-donor mean appeared in an Asian-associated ancestry cluster in a later analysis. A missense DCLRE1C variant was associated with V- and J-gene trimming of TCR beta chains in a later analysis, and an independent cohort replicated the association.

Each donor was healthy, and each was a bone marrow donor. This chain connects TRBV13 to TRBJ2-3; TRBD1 might be the D (6 bases). The clonotype comes from a man in his forties or fifties in good health and CMV-seronegative. Sequencing used PBMCs. This chain's CDR3 is CASSLRGSGQYF. The DNA of the CDR3 is TGTGCCAGCAGCTTAAGGGGGTCGGGGCAGTATTTT.